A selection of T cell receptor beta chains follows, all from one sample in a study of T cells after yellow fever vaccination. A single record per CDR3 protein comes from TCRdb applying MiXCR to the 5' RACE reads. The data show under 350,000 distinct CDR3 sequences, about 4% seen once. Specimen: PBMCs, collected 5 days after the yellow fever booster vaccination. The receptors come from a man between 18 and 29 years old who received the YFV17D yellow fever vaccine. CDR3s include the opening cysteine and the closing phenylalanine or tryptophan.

CDR3aa: CAWSRYKSNTGELFF
v_gene: TRBV30
len: 15
j_gene: TRBJ2-2

CDR3aa: CASSQGGNNEKLFF
v_gene: TRBV4-1
len: 14
j_gene: TRBJ1-4

CDR3aa: CASSLPLAPYEQYF
v_gene: TRBV7-2
len: 14
j_gene: TRBJ2-7

CDR3aa: CAISETDTRQGLRNIQYF
v_gene: TRBV10-3
len: 18
j_gene: TRBJ2-4

CDR3aa: CARKMGGGTQYF
v_gene: TRBV21-1
len: 12
j_gene: TRBJ2-3

CDR3aa: CASSKVGREISGNTIYF
v_gene: TRBV21-1
len: 17
j_gene: TRBJ1-3

CDR3aa: CASSQDANEQFF
v_gene: TRBV4-3
len: 12
j_gene: TRBJ2-1

CDR3aa: CASSRGPRNTEAFF
v_gene: TRBV5-1
len: 14
j_gene: TRBJ1-1

CDR3aa: CASSSQGNEQFF
v_gene: TRBV5-1
len: 12
j_gene: TRBJ2-1

CDR3aa: CAWGTGGGNTIYF
v_gene: TRBV30
len: 13
j_gene: TRBJ1-3

CDR3aa: CASSLSWTGGDGYTF
v_gene: TRBV5-1
len: 15
j_gene: TRBJ1-2

CDR3aa: CASSFLGSSTDTQYF
v_gene: TRBV11-2
len: 15
j_gene: TRBJ2-3

CDR3aa: CASSHLYRGRGTEAFF
v_gene: TRBV4-1
len: 16
j_gene: TRBJ1-1

CDR3aa: CATSTLGQGIYGYTF
v_gene: TRBV15
len: 15
j_gene: TRBJ1-2

CDR3aa: CASSIADGSTDTQYF
v_gene: TRBV19
len: 15
j_gene: TRBJ2-3

CDR3aa: CASRRTGVSYEQYF
v_gene: TRBV14
len: 14
j_gene: TRBJ2-7

CDR3aa: CSARDRRGTGETQYF
v_gene: TRBV20-1
len: 15
j_gene: TRBJ2-5

CDR3aa: CASSSPGQINQPQHF
v_gene: TRBV12-3/TRBV12-4
len: 15
j_gene: TRBJ1-5

CDR3aa: CASSPSGGDGDTQYF
v_gene: TRBV12-3/TRBV12-4
len: 15
j_gene: TRBJ2-3

CDR3aa: CAISESAGGSYNSPLHF
v_gene: TRBV10-3
len: 17
j_gene: TRBJ1-6

CDR3aa: CASSLWTGQETQYF
v_gene: TRBV7-7
len: 14
j_gene: TRBJ2-5

CDR3aa: CAWSGDKYEQFF
v_gene: TRBV30
len: 12
j_gene: TRBJ2-1

CDR3aa: CASTTYEGDGELFF
v_gene: TRBV4-1
len: 14
j_gene: TRBJ2-2

CDR3aa: CSAPSPRDGPNIQYF
v_gene: TRBV20-1
len: 15
j_gene: TRBJ2-4

CDR3aa: CASSINRGAGNTIYF
v_gene: TRBV5-1
len: 15
j_gene: TRBJ1-3

CDR3aa: CASSFLGTVNYGYTF
v_gene: TRBV28
len: 15
j_gene: TRBJ1-2

CDR3aa: CASRTDTYNEQFF
v_gene: TRBV5-5
len: 13
j_gene: TRBJ2-1

CDR3aa: CSVDTQGTGGELFF
v_gene: TRBV29-1
len: 14
j_gene: TRBJ2-2

CDR3aa: CASSLRRLAGELFF
v_gene: TRBV12-3/TRBV12-4
len: 14
j_gene: TRBJ2-2

CDR3aa: CASRSGLDNEQFF
v_gene: TRBV27
len: 13
j_gene: TRBJ2-1

CDR3aa: CASSEYSGKETQYF
v_gene: TRBV25-1
len: 14
j_gene: TRBJ2-5

CDR3aa: CSVLQGAGYGYTF
v_gene: TRBV29-1
len: 13
j_gene: TRBJ1-2

CDR3aa: CASSPLLGTGGTGELFF
v_gene: TRBV5-6
len: 17
j_gene: TRBJ2-2

CDR3aa: CANSRTVNDGELFF
v_gene: TRBV6-1
len: 14
j_gene: TRBJ2-2

CDR3aa: CATSRVRGQRNRETQYF
v_gene: TRBV15
len: 17
j_gene: TRBJ2-5

CDR3aa: CASSRNLYRGENTEAFF
v_gene: TRBV4-3
len: 17
j_gene: TRBJ1-1

CDR3aa: CSARQGGSYEQYF
v_gene: TRBV29-1
len: 13
j_gene: TRBJ2-7